A selection of T cell receptor beta chains follows, all from one sample in a study of T-cell reconstitution after alpha-beta-depleted transplantation in children. From the PCR reads, TCRdb called clonotypes with MiXCR, one entry per CDR3 protein. The data show thousands of distinct CDR3 sequences, approximately 9.6% seen once. The sample in question was PBMCs, mostly from graft donor cells, obtained 180 days after TCRalphabeta/CD19-depleted stem cell transplant. The source is a male patient aged 2-9 years who had a stem cell transplant for acute lymphoblastic leukemia, so the T cells may come from the graft donor. CDR3s include the opening cysteine and the closing phenylalanine or tryptophan. A D gene is named only where the DNA matches it firmly. Clone size appears in some rows only: once, few, many, or a class for an expanded clone.

D gene | J gene | V gene | clone size | CDR3 DNA | CDR3 protein
TRBD2 | TRBJ2-7 | TRBV25-1 | medium-sized | TGTGCCAGCAGATTTATAGATCCGGGACTAGCGGGGGCACTCCACTCCTACGAGCAGTACTTC | CASRFIDPGLAGALHSYEQYF
NA | TRBJ1-5 | TRBV18 | many | TGTGCCAGCTCACCGGGAAGCGGCAATCAGCCCCAGCATTTT | CASSPGSGNQPQHF
NA | TRBJ2-3 | TRBV24-1 | medium-sized | TGTGCCACCAGTGATTTCCGCCGGGGCACAGATACGCAGTATTTT | CATSDFRRGTDTQYF
NA | TRBJ2-3 | TRBV7-9 | many | TGTGCCAGCAGCTTAGAACGGGATACGCAGTATTTT | CASSLERDTQYF
NA | TRBJ2-3 | TRBV28 | medium-sized | TGTGCCAGCAGTCTAGTCTGGGGGAGCACAGATACGCAGTATTTT | CASSLVWGSTDTQYF
TRBD1 | TRBJ2-1 | TRBV12-3/TRBV12-4 | medium-sized | TGTGCCAGCAGTTTAGCGGGACAGGGAGGTGAGCAGTTCTTC | CASSLAGQGGEQFF
NA | TRBJ1-5 | TRBV24-1 | many | TGTGCCACCAGTGACCGGGTGCTTGCTCAGCCCCAGCATTTT | CATSDRVLAQPQHF
NA | TRBJ2-2 | TRBV24-1 | many | TGTGCCACCAGTGACCCCGGGACGGAAACCGGGGAGCTGTTTTTT | CATSDPGTETGELFF
TRBD1 | TRBJ2-2 | TRBV12-3/TRBV12-4 | NA | TGTGCCAGCAGTTTAAGGGACAGGGTCCCCACCGGGGAGCTGTTTTTT | CASSLRDRVPTGELFF
TRBD1 | TRBJ1-1 | TRBV12-5 | many | TGTGCTAGTGGTTTGATGACAGGGGACGGGGAAGAACACGCTGAAGCTTTCTTT | CASGLMTGDGEEHAEAFF
TRBD1 | TRBJ2-5 | TRBV29-1 | many | TGCAGCTCGCAGAACAGGGGGCGGGAGACCCAGTACTTC | CSSQNRGRETQYF
NA | TRBJ2-7 | TRBV5-6 | medium-sized | TGTGCCAGCAGCTTCTACACGGCTTCGGGCTACGAGCAGTACTTC | CASSFYTASGYEQYF
NA | TRBJ1-4 | TRBV29-1 | NA | TGCAGCGTTTACGGCGGAGGCACTAATGAAAAACTGTTTTTT | CSVYGGGTNEKLFF
NA | TRBJ1-3 | TRBV20-1 | many | TGCAGTGCTCGACAACATGGACAGATCTCTGGAAACACCATATATTTT | CSARQHGQISGNTIYF
TRBD2 | TRBJ2-1 | TRBV20-1 | medium-sized | TGCAGTGCTAGAAGCCCGGCGGGAGACTCCTACAATGAGCAGTTCTTC | CSARSPAGDSYNEQFF
NA | TRBJ2-3 | TRBV12-3/TRBV12-4 | many | TGTGCCAGCAGCCTGGCCGGGGGAGATACGCAGTATTTT | CASSLAGGDTQYF
NA | TRBJ2-3 | TRBV7-9 | many | TGTGCCAGCAGTGCCAGTGCCGGCGCTATGGGGACGCAGTATTTT | CASSASAGAMGTQYF
TRBD2 | TRBJ2-1 | TRBV27 | many | TGTGCCAGCAGTTTATCAGGGACTAGTTACAATGAGCAGTTCTTC | CASSLSGTSYNEQFF
NA | TRBJ2-3 | TRBV7-9 | many | TGTGCCAGCAGCGCCGGGATAACTGAGGAAGATACGCAGTATTTT | CASSAGITEEDTQYF
NA | TRBJ1-2 | TRBV7-9 | many | TGTGCCAGCAGCTTAGATAGAGGCCTCTATGGCTACACCTTC | CASSLDRGLYGYTF
NA | TRBJ2-1 | TRBV20-1 | many | TGCAGTGCTAGGTTGAGCGGCTGGAGCTCCGAGCAGTTCTTC | CSARLSGWSSEQFF
TRBD2 | TRBJ2-5 | TRBV6-4 | medium-sized | TGTGCCAGCGGGACCTCGGTGACTAGCGGAGGAGACTTAGGGGAGACCCAGTACTTC | CASGTSVTSGGDLGETQYF
TRBD2 | TRBJ2-3 | TRBV11-1 | NA | TGTGCCAGCAGCTTACATCGGTGGAGGGCGACTAGCGCCGCAGATACGCAGTATTTT | CASSLHRWRATSAADTQYF
NA | TRBJ2-7 | TRBV6-5 | many | TGTGCCCGCACCCCGTTTAGCGGCCCCTACGAGCAGTACTTC | CARTPFSGPYEQYF
NA | TRBJ1-5 | TRBV3-2 | many | TGTGCCAGCAGCCAAGCAGGCAATCAGCCCCAGCATTTT | CASSQAGNQPQHF
NA | TRBJ2-5 | TRBV4-2 | many | TGTGCCAGCAGCCAAGATCCTTCCAGGGTTAGTATGGAGACCCAGTACTTC | CASSQDPSRVSMETQYF
TRBD2 | TRBJ2-3 | TRBV7-9 | many | TGTGCCAGCAGCTTAGCGCAGGCTAGCGGAGGGGCAGATACGCAGTATTTT | CASSLAQASGGADTQYF
NA | TRBJ1-2 | TRBV20-1 | medium-sized | TGCAGTGCTCGCCCCCCGACAGGTTCCTACACCTTC | CSARPPTGSYTF
NA | TRBJ2-5 | TRBV3-1 | NA | TGTGCCTCCTCCAAGCAGGAGCCTTGGACCCAGTACTTC | CASSKQEPWTQYF
NA | TRBJ1-5 | TRBV3-1 | NA | TGTGCCACCACCCAGCAGGGATATCAGCCCCAGCATTTT | CATTQQGYQPQHF
TRBD2 | TRBJ2-3 | TRBV7-6 | many | TGTGCCAGCAGCTTAGGGGTGCGGGAGGGATTCACAGATACGCAGTATTTT | CASSLGVREGFTDTQYF
NA | TRBJ2-5 | TRBV5-1 | many | TGCGCCAGCAGCTTCCGGGACATGAAACAGACCCAGTACTTC | CASSFRDMKQTQYF
NA | TRBJ2-2 | TRBV5-1 | medium-sized | TGCGCCAGCAGCGTCGGACATGACACCGGGGAGCTGTTTTTT | CASSVGHDTGELFF
NA | TRBJ2-3 | TRBV12-3/TRBV12-4 | many | TGTGCCAGCAGCCGCGAGGGGTTAGGCACAGATACGCAGTATTTT | CASSREGLGTDTQYF
TRBD2 | TRBJ2-7 | TRBV7-9 | many | TGTGCCAGCAGGGCCGGGGAGGGGTCCTACGAGCAGTACTTC | CASRAGEGSYEQYF
NA | TRBJ2-7 | TRBV5-6 | NA | TGTGCCAGGGGCCCCGGTGGGCGGTGCGAGCAGTACTTC | CARGPGGRCEQYF
NA | TRBJ1-1 | TRBV12-3/TRBV12-4 | many | TGTGCCAGCAGTTTGGGCAGTGAAGCTTTCTTT | CASSLGSEAFF
TRBD2 | TRBJ2-7 | TRBV5-1 | many | TGCGCCAGCAGCGCTTCGACGGGGGGTTTAAACGAGCAGTACTTC | CASSASTGGLNEQYF
NA | TRBJ2-7 | TRBV11-1 | many | TGTGCCAGCAGCCCCCAAGGTCCAGGGCCCTCTACTACCTACGAGCAGTACTTC | CASSPQGPGPSTTYEQYF
NA | TRBJ2-1 | TRBV5-1 | medium-sized | TGCGCCAGCAGCTTGTTTTCCAATGAGCAGTTCTTC | CASSLFSNEQFF
NA | TRBJ1-5 | TRBV5-8 | many | TGTGCCAGCAGCTTACGACTAGTCTACTATCAGCCCCAGCATTTT | CASSLRLVYYQPQHF
TRBD2 | TRBJ2-5 | TRBV20-1 | many | TGCAGTGCTAGAGATCCCCGACTAGCGGGAAGAGAGACCCAGTACTTC | CSARDPRLAGRETQYF
TRBD2 | TRBJ2-7 | TRBV5-6 | many | TGTGCCAGCAGCTTCGCGGGACTAGCGGTTTTTCGCGAGCAGTACTTC | CASSFAGLAVFREQYF
NA | TRBJ1-4 | TRBV7-9 | many | TGTGCCAGCAGCTTAGGGGCAGCTACAACTAATGAAAAACTGTTTTTT | CASSLGAATTNEKLFF
NA | TRBJ1-2 | TRBV29-1 | medium-sized | TGCAGCGTTGAAGAAGTTATCAGGCTCCCCTATGGCTACACCTTC | CSVEEVIRLPYGYTF